These 11 T cell receptor beta chains were sequenced from one sample in a study of graft-versus-host responses after intestinal transplantation. No cognate antigen is known for these TCRs. Using immunoSEQ multiplex PCR, the repertoire was profiled, and TCRdb retains in-frame clones only, with some absent. The table has fewer than 95,000 clones, around 93% seen once. The sample in question was unstimulated CD8+ T cells sorted from spleen or lymph node cells, obtained before intestinal transplant. Source of these receptors: a human donor who received an intestinal transplant.

V usage is TRBV6-1 and J usage is TRBJ2-7; 7 bases fit TRBD2. V lost 2 bases and J lost 6; bases outside the gene matches: 10. The germline V gene has CDR1 MNHNS and CDR2 SASEGT. The CDR3 spans 15 residues. For the CDR3, the DNA is TGTGCCAGCAGTGAACTCCAACTAGCGAACAGCGAGCAGTACTTC. Residues: CASSELQLANSEQYF.

This chain connects TRBV4-1 to TRBJ1-1; no clear D. Trimming stripped 1 base from V and 4 bases from J, with 16 bases between. The CDR3 is made up of 16 amino acids. Germline V lookup: CDR1 MGHRA, CDR2 YSYEKL. CDR3 sequence reads: CASSQVIDQDITEAFF. DNA of the CDR3: TGCGCCAGCAGCCAAGTAATTGATCAGGATATCACTGAAGCTTTCTTT.

The genes are TRBV30 and TRBJ2-5; 7 nucleotides align to TRBD2. With 1 base clipped from V and 1 base from J, the junction kept 3 bases outside the gene matches. CDR1 is GTSNPN and CDR2 is SVGIG in the germline V gene (reference sequence). CDR3 length: 14 residues. CDR3 sequence (DNA): TGTGCCTGGAGTGCGGGCGGGGGCCAAGAGACCCAGTACTTC. Translating gives CAWSAGGGQETQYF. The entire variable domain, with the rest obtained from reference TRBV30 and TRBJ2-5, is as follows: SQTIHQWPATLVQPVGSPLSLECTVEGTSNPNLYWYRQAAGRGLQLLFYSVGIGQISSEVPQNLSASRPQDRQFILSSKKLLLSDSGFYLCAWSAGGGQETQYFGPGTRLLVL.

The chain uses TRBV5-4 and TRBJ2-2; 12 nucleotides align to TRBD2. V lost 1 base to trimming and J lost 6 bases; unmatched junction nucleotides: 7. Germline-derived CDR1 and CDR2 are SGHNT and YYREEE (reference sequence). The CDR3 has 17 amino acids. The CDR3 reads CASSLRPPSGGAGELFF. CDR3 DNA: TGTGCCAGCAGCTTGCGACCACCTAGCGGGGGGGCCGGGGAGCTGTTTTTT.

The gene calls are TRBV4-3 and TRBJ2-2, with TRBD1 matching 9 bases. Losses at the gene ends were 1 base for V and 3 bases for J; bases not matched to a gene: 3. This CDR3 is 16 amino acids long. Germline CDR1 reads LGHNA; CDR2 reads YSLEER. Written as DNA, the CDR3 is TGCGCCAGCAGCCAAGTGGACAGGGGTGACACCGGGGAGCTGTTTTTT. It yields the protein CASSQVDRGDTGELFF.

The V gene is TRBV27, the J gene TRBJ2-7; TRBD1 might be the D (5 bases). From germline, CDR1 is MNHEY and CDR2 SMNVEV (reference sequence). The CDR3 is 16 amino acids. With 3 bases removed from V and 2 bases from J, the gap between germline ends came to 17 bases. CDR3 DNA: TGTGCCAGCAGTTTCCTCGACAGCCTATCCACCTACGAGCAGTACTTC. It encodes CASSFLDSLSTYEQYF.

The chain has TRBV19 and TRBJ2-1, with TRBD2 identical over 11 bases. Germline loops: CDR1 LNHDA, CDR2 SQIVND (reference sequence). Germline trimming cut 5 bases from V and 7 bases from J; bases unmatched to any gene: 10. This CDR3 spans 16 amino acids. Here the CDR3 DNA reads TGTGCCAGTAGTGGGCTTAGCGGGGGGGCTTGGAATGAGCAGTTCTTC. Translation gives CASSGLSGGAWNEQFF.

V and J are TRBV13 and TRBJ2-7; 9 positions match TRBD1. V was pared by 1 base and J by 3 bases, with 1 base of the junction left unmatched. The germline gives CDR1 PRHDT, CDR2 FYEKMQ (reference sequence). The CDR3 totals 14 residues. The CDR3 bases are TGTGCCAGCAGCTTAGAGGACAGGGGCTACGAGCAGTACTTC. Translating gives CASSLEDRGYEQYF.

CDR3 nucleotides: TGTGCCAGCAGCACACCGCCGGGACTAGCGGGGCGGGCGAACACCGGGGAGCTGTTTTTT. It translates to CASSTPPGLAGRANTGELFF. The chain recombines TRBV21-1 with TRBJ2-2; the table's TRBD2 call for D was not verified on the DNA. TRBV21-1 is reported as a pseudogene. The CDR3 length is 20 residues.

This chain uses TRBV21-1 with TRBJ2-1; TRBD1 is the table's D call and was not checked against the DNA. TRBV21-1 is noted as a pseudogene. The CDR3 contains 13 residues. For the CDR3, the DNA is TGTGCCAGCAGCGGCTGGGGGACAGGCGGGCAGTTCTTC. Residues: CASSGWGTGGQFF.

The chain recombines TRBV19 with TRBJ2-3; TRBD2 matches at 9 bases. The CDR3 consists of 15 residues. From germline, CDR1 is LNHDA and CDR2 SQIVND (reference sequence). The V gene end was trimmed by 7 bases and the J gene end by 3 bases; junction bases not matched to a gene: 8. This chain's CDR3 is CASMISGGGTDTQYF. The CDR3 nucleotides read TGTGCCAGTATGATTAGCGGGGGAGGGACAGATACGCAGTATTTT.